These T cell receptor beta chains were read from a single sample in a study of cytomegalovirus exposure and HLA in healthy donors. Generated by immunoSEQ multiplex PCR, the TCRdb table keeps only in-frame clones and is missing some. Of 200,000 to 250,000 clones detected, around 80% appear once; the ten largest clones hold less than 3%. Sequenced: PBMCs. Receptors originate from a woman aged 60 to 75 in good health and CMV-seropositive. Each CDR3 is given with its conserved first and last residue. A D gene is named only where the DNA matches it firmly. Size is stated for part of the rows, as once, few or many counts, or as a class when the clone is expanded.

>-|TRBV2|TRBJ1-1|-
TGTGCCAGCAGTACCGGGACTGTGAACACTGAAGCTTTCTTT
CASSTGTVNTEAFF
>TRBD1|TRBV27|TRBJ2-7|-
TGTGCCAGCAGTTTATCAAGGACAGGGGGCCACGAGCAGTACTTC
CASSLSRTGGHEQYF
>-|TRBV27|TRBJ2-2|once
TGTGCCAGCAGTTTATCCGTCGGGAACACCGGGGAGCTGTTTTTT
CASSLSVGNTGELFF
>-|TRBV7-8|TRBJ2-5|once
TGTGCCAGCAGCTTTAGGGGCGAGACCCAGTACTTC
CASSFRGETQYF
>-|TRBV5-5|TRBJ1-1|few
TGTGCCAGCAGCCAGACAGCAGGGCCCGTTGAAGCTTTCTTT
CASSQTAGPVEAFF
>-|TRBV13|TRBJ2-7|-
TGTGCCAGCAGCCGGGGCTTTACGGGGGTCGACGAGCAGTACTTC
CASSRGFTGVDEQYF
>TRBD2|TRBV25-1|TRBJ2-7|-
TGTGCCAGCAGCCCCCCTGAGGGACTAGCGGAAACCTACGAGCAGTACTTC
CASSPPEGLAETYEQYF
>-|TRBV19|TRBJ2-5|-
TGTGCCAGTACCTCTGGGAGGCTAGGAGAGACCCAGTACTTC
CASTSGRLGETQYF
>-|TRBV30|TRBJ2-3|-
TGTGCCTGGAGTGTTCAATACCTAAAACAGTATTTT
CAWSVQYLKQYF
>-|TRBV2|TRBJ2-3|-
TGTGCCAGCATAGTTTACGGTCAGGAGGCAGATACGCAGTATTTT
CASIVYGQEADTQYF
>-|TRBV10-3|TRBJ2-3|-
TGTGCCATCAGATCTAGCGAGTCAGATACGCAGTATTTT
CAIRSSESDTQYF
>-|TRBV25-1|TRBJ2-1|once
TGTGCCAGCAGCACAGGGGGGGTAGCGGGGGTCCCTGGGAATGAGCAGTTCTTC
CASSTGGVAGVPGNEQFF
>-|TRBV10-3|TRBJ1-2|-
TGTGCCATCAGTGACCCTGGGGGGAGGGATGGCTACACCTTC
CAISDPGGRDGYTF